These T cell receptor beta chains were read from a single sample in a study of technical replicates of blood from a few donors. The protocol was immunoSEQ multiplex PCR, while the TCRdb copy is restricted to in-frame clones and leaves out a portion. Here the sample spans under 100,000 clones, approximately 94% being singletons. The sequencing sample was made of T cells isolated from PBMCs. These receptors were obtained from a human donor in good health. Both conserved end residues are part of each CDR3. The order of the fields is V gene, clone size, D gene, J gene, CDR3 protein, CDR3 DNA. A D gene is named only where the DNA matches it firmly. Size is omitted from some rows. Given values are once, few, many or a class for expanded clones.

>TRBV5-4|-|-|TRBJ1-1
CASSLTGAGGTEAFF
TGTGCCAGCAGCTTGACCGGCGCAGGCGGGACTGAAGCTTTCTTT
>TRBV15|-|-|TRBJ2-7
CATSPFPNLQVYDEQYF
TGTGCCACCAGCCCTTTCCCAAATCTTCAGGTTTACGACGAGCAGTACTTC
>TRBV5-1|-|-|TRBJ1-2
CASSLTGTDGYTF
TGCGCCAGCAGCTTGACAGGGACGGATGGCTACACCTTC
>TRBV28|-|TRBD1|TRBJ1-1
CASSPIGQAGTEAFF
TGTGCCAGCTCACCCATCGGACAGGCGGGCACTGAAGCTTTCTTT
>TRBV5-1|-|-|TRBJ1-2
CASSLAAGSGYGYTF
TGCGCCAGCAGCTTGGCGGCTGGGTCCGGGTATGGCTACACCTTC
>TRBV2|-|-|TRBJ2-7
CASSSPAQANYEQYF
TGTGCCAGCAGTTCCCCCGCACAGGCGAACTACGAGCAGTACTTC
>TRBV4-1|-|-|TRBJ1-5
CASSQVSVVSNQPQHF
TGCGCCAGCAGCCAAGTATCAGTGGTTAGCAATCAGCCCCAGCATTTT
>TRBV7-8|-|TRBD1|TRBJ1-2
CASSPRNRGGHGYTF
TGTGCCAGCAGCCCCAGGAACAGGGGGGGTCATGGCTACACCTTC
>TRBV29-1|-|TRBD1|TRBJ1-1
CSVEGQGGYTEAFF
TGCAGCGTTGAAGGACAGGGGGGATACACTGAAGCTTTCTTT
>TRBV28|-|TRBD2|TRBJ2-7
CASSLTSGSYEQYF
TGTGCCAGCAGTTTGACTAGCGGGAGCTACGAGCAGTACTTC
>TRBV6-5|-|-|TRBJ1-6
CASRGDFTRSPLHF
TGTGCCAGCAGGGGGGACTTTACCCGTTCACCCCTCCACTTT
>TRBV28|-|-|TRBJ1-2
CASSLEAFYGYTF
TGTGCCAGCAGTTTGGAGGCTTTCTATGGCTACACCTTC
>TRBV7-6|-|-|TRBJ1-6
CASSLGAGVSPLHF
TGTGCCAGCAGCTTAGGCGCGGGGGTTTCACCCCTCCACTTT
>TRBV10-3|-|-|TRBJ2-7
CAISERDSYEQYF
TGTGCCATCAGTGAACGGGACTCCTACGAGCAGTACTTC
>TRBV19|-|-|TRBJ1-4
CASSIDWRAGTEKLFF
TGTGCCAGTAGTATAGATTGGAGGGCAGGAACTGAAAAACTGTTTTTT
>TRBV23-1|-|-|TRBJ2-7
CASKDRPYEQYF
TGCGCCAGCAAGGACAGACCTTACGAGCAGTACTTC
>TRBV18|-|-|TRBJ1-5
CASSPSGLETEIRAYSNQPQHF
TGTGCCAGCTCACCATCAGGACTAGAGACAGAGATCAGGGCTTATAGCAATCAGCCCCAGCATTTT
>TRBV9|-|-|TRBJ1-5
CASSVGQANQPQHF
TGTGCCAGCAGCGTAGGACAGGCAAATCAGCCCCAGCATTTT
>TRBV28|-|-|TRBJ2-7
CASSRLGGRLYEQYF
TGTGCCAGCAGCCGGCTGGGGGGGCGCTTGTACGAGCAGTACTTC
>TRBV28|-|-|TRBJ2-7
CASKGMADEQYF
TGTGCCAGCAAGGGGATGGCGGACGAGCAGTACTTC
>TRBV5-4|-|-|TRBJ2-3
CASRDNSGTDTQYF
TGTGCCAGCAGAGATAATAGCGGCACAGATACGCAGTATTTT
>TRBV5-4|-|TRBD1|TRBJ1-1
CASRPEQGANTEAFF
TGTGCCAGCAGACCGGAACAGGGGGCGAACACTGAAGCTTTCTTT
>TRBV2|-|TRBD1|TRBJ2-1
CASSSSRQGIGEQFF
TGTGCCAGCAGCTCCTCCCGACAGGGGATCGGTGAGCAGTTCTTC
>TRBV30|-|TRBD2|TRBJ2-7
CACWGGESYEQYF
TGTGCCTGCTGGGGGGGAGAGTCCTACGAGCAGTACTTC
>TRBV9|-|TRBD2|TRBJ2-1
CASSALAGGSEGEQFF
TGTGCCAGCAGCGCCCTAGCGGGGGGGTCGGAAGGTGAGCAGTTCTTC
>TRBV4-1|-|-|TRBJ1-2
CASSQEGGGRANYGYTF
TGCGCCAGCAGCCAAGAGGGGGGAGGCAGGGCGAACTATGGCTACACCTTC
>TRBV25-1|-|-|TRBJ2-1
CASSEVSAYNEQFF
TGTGCCAGCAGTGAAGTGAGTGCCTACAATGAGCAGTTCTTC
>TRBV19|-|TRBD2|TRBJ2-7
CARADRTSVSF
TGTGCCAGAGCAGATCGGACTAGCGTTTCTTTC
>TRBV28|-|TRBD1|TRBJ1-2
CASKTGVNGYTF
TGTGCCAGCAAGACAGGGGTCAATGGCTACACCTTC
>TRBV5-1|-|-|TRBJ1-4
CASSLGWGRYVNEKLFF
TGCGCCAGCAGCTTGGGATGGGGCAGGTATGTTAATGAAAAACTGTTTTTT
>TRBV2|-|TRBD1|TRBJ1-5
CASRAHRGQGNQPQHF
TGTGCCAGCAGGGCCCATAGGGGGCAAGGCAATCAGCCCCAGCATTTT
>TRBV7-8|-|TRBD2|TRBJ2-3
CASTLSGRNTDTQYF
TGTGCCAGCACCCTGAGCGGGAGGAACACAGATACGCAGTATTTT
>TRBV6-6|once|-|TRBJ2-7
CASSQRDYEQYF
TGTGCCAGCAGTCAACGGGACTACGAGCAGTACTTC
>TRBV10-1|-|-|TRBJ2-1
CASSEGTGVNEQFF
TGCGCCAGCAGTGAGGGGACGGGAGTCAATGAGCAGTTCTTC
>TRBV5-8|medium-sized|TRBD1|TRBJ1-3
CASSFDRGSGTGNTIYF
TGTGCCAGCAGTTTCGACAGGGGAAGCGGGACTGGAAACACCATATATTTT
>TRBV29-1|-|-|TRBJ2-7
CSVDDGGGHYEQYF
TGCAGCGTTGACGACGGCGGGGGCCACTACGAGCAGTACTTC
>TRBV5-1|once|TRBD1|TRBJ2-1
CASSHGQGDNEQFF
TGCGCCAGCAGCCACGGACAGGGGGACAATGAGCAGTTCTTC
>TRBV30|-|-|TRBJ1-2
CAWSPYYGYTF
TGTGCCTGGAGCCCCTACTATGGCTACACCTTC
>TRBV5-5|-|-|TRBJ2-6
CASSLGGAPNVLTF
TGTGCCAGCAGCTTAGGGGGGGCACCCAACGTCCTGACTTTC
>TRBV11-3|-|TRBD2|TRBJ2-5
CASSLGTSYRETQYF
TGTGCCAGCAGCTTAGGGACTAGCTACCGGGAGACCCAGTACTTC